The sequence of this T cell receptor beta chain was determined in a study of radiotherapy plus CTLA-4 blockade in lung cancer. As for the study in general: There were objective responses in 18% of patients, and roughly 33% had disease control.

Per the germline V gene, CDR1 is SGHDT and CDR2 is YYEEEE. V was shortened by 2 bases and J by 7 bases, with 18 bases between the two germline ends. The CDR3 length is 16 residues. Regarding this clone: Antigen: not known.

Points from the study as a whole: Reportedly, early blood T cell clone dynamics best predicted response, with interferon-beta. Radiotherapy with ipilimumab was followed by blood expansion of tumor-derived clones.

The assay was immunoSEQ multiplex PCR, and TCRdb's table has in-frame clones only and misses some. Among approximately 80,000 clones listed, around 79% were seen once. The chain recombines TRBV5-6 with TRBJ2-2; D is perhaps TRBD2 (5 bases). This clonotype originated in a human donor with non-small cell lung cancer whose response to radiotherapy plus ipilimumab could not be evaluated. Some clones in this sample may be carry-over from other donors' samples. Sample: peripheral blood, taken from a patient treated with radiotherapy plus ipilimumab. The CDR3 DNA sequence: TGTGCCAGCAGCTTATCAGCGGCGTCTGTAAACGGGGAGCTGTTTTTT. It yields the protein CASSLSAASVNGELFF.